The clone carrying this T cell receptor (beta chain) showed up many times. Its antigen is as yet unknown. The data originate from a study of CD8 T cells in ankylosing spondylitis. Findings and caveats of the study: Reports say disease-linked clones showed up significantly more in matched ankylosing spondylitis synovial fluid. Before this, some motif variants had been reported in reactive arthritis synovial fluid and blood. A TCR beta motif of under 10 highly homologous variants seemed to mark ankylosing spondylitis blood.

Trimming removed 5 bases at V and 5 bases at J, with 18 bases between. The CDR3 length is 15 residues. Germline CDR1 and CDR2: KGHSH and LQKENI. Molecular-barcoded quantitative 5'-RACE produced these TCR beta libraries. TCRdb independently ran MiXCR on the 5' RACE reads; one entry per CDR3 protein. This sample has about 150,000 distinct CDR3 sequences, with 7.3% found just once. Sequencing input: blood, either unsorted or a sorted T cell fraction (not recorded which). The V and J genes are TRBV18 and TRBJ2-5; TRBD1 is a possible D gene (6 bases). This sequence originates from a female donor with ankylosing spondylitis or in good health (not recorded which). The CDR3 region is CASSSTTGKGETQYF. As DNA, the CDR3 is TGTGCCAGCTCATCCACCACAGGGAAGGGGGAGACCCAGTACTTC.